These 32 T cell receptor beta chains were sequenced from one sample in a study of cytomegalovirus exposure and HLA in healthy donors. Primers for the PCR totalled 60 Vbeta and 13 Jbeta. This table comes from immunoSEQ multiplex PCR, and its TCRdb copy is limited to in-frame clones, with some not included. The sample's table shows tens of thousands of clones. The sequenced sample was PBMCs. The origin of the receptors is a girl under 18 in good health and CMV-seropositive.

The chain joins TRBV5-6 to TRBJ1-2, with TRBD1 identical over 9 bases. Germline V CDR1 and CDR2: SGHDT, YYEEEE. The CDR3 covers 17 residues. The ends lost 0 bases at V and 8 bases at J; junction bases unmatched: 14. This CDR3 reads CASSLVPGQGSGRGYTF. In DNA form, the CDR3 reads TGTGCCAGCAGCTTGGTTCCCGGACAGGGGAGTGGTCGCGGCTACACCTTC.

The rearrangement links TRBV19 to TRBJ1-1; D perhaps matches TRBD1 (5 bases). Germline V gene lookup returns CDR1 LNHDA and CDR2 SQIVND (reference sequence). V was pared by 4 bases and J by 4 bases, with 13 bases between. The CDR3 contains 14 residues. This CDR3 reads CASSNKGWGTEAFF. The CDR3 bases are TGTGCCAGTAGTAACAAGGGGTGGGGCACTGAAGCTTTCTTT.

For the CDR3, the DNA is TGCGCCAGCAGATATTCCAATCAGCCCCAGCATTTT. It codes for CASRYSNQPQHF. This sequence joins TRBV5-1 and TRBJ1-5, with no clear D. The CDR3 has 12 amino acids. V lost 5 bases and J lost 3, with 6 bases in between. The germline V gene encodes CDR1 SGHRS and CDR2 YFSETQ.

The J gene is TRBJ2-5, the V gene TRBV7-8; 11 nucleotides match TRBD2. With V trimmed by 5 bases and J by 2 bases, 7 bases remained unmatched. This CDR3 spans 16 amino acids. Germline loops: CDR1 SGHVS, CDR2 FQNEAQ. CDR3 loop: CASSGRTSGYQETQYF. For the CDR3, the DNA is TGTGCCAGCAGCGGCAGGACTAGCGGGTATCAAGAGACCCAGTACTTC.

J is TRBJ2-7 and V is TRBV7-6, with 10 bases aligning to TRBD1. The CDR3 loop spans 18 amino acids. CDR1 and CDR2 from the germline V gene are SGHVS and FNYEAQ. V lost 2 bases to trimming and J lost 6 bases; unmatched junction nucleotides: 16. Here the CDR3 reads CASSLNPSTGGASGEQYV. CDR3 nucleotides: TGTGCCAGCAGCTTAAATCCCTCGACAGGGGGCGCCTCCGGCGAGCAGTACGTC.

The rearrangement links TRBV28 to TRBJ2-2; a possible D gene is TRBD1 (5 bases). In germline, CDR1 is MDHEN, CDR2 SYDVKM. The CDR3 spans 15 residues. Trimming removed 7 bases from V and 3 bases from J, with 15 bases in between. CDR3: CASTEGVKDTGELFF. The CDR3 bases are TGTGCCAGCACCGAAGGGGTAAAGGACACCGGGGAGCTGTTTTTT.

The rearrangement uses TRBV5-4 and TRBJ2-1, with a possible D match to TRBD2 (5 bases). This CDR3 contains 17 residues. Germline values: CDR1 SGHNT, CDR2 YYREEE (reference sequence). Trimming removed 1 base at V and 0 bases at J, with 14 bases between. CDR3 coding DNA: TGTGCCAGCAGCTTGCGAGGGCGGATTAGCTCCTACAATGAGCAGTTCTTC. It encodes CASSLRGRISSYNEQFF.

The genes are TRBV4-3 and TRBJ1-1; TRBD1 agrees at 7 bases. Germline values: CDR1 LGHNA, CDR2 YSLEER. After removal of 0 bases from V and 8 bases from J, the junction contained 3 bases not matched to a gene. The CDR3 contains 13 residues. The DNA for the CDR3 is TGCGCCAGCAGCCAAGATCAGGGGGGAGAAGCTTTCTTT. This translates into CASSQDQGGEAFF.

The rearrangement links TRBV15 to TRBJ2-3; 12 bases are shared with TRBD2. The junction had 6 bases not matched to a gene; V was cut back by 0 bases and J by 2 bases. This CDR3 is 18 amino acids long. Germline V lookup: CDR1 LNHNV, CDR2 YYDKDF (reference sequence). The CDR3 DNA reads as TGTGCCACCAGCAGAGACCGTACTAGCGGGGGGAACACAGATACGCAGTATTTT. Protein: CATSRDRTSGGNTDTQYF.

This chain uses TRBV7-6 with TRBJ2-7, with a tentative D call TRBD2 (6 bases). Germline assignment: CDR1 SGHVS and CDR2 FNYEAQ. The CDR3 length is 13 residues. Trimming pared 0 bases from V and 4 bases from J, leaving 7 bases between. The CDR3 loop reads CASSLARGYEQYF. The CDR3 DNA follows: TGTGCCAGCAGCTTAGCGCGGGGATACGAGCAGTACTTC.

The chain links TRBV4-2 to TRBJ1-2; the match to TRBD1 covers 11 bases. The CDR3 extends over 17 amino acids. CDR1 LGHNA and CDR2 YNFKEQ come from the germline V gene. V shed 3 bases, J shed 5 bases, and the junction held 11 bases outside the gene matches. The CDR3 loop is CASSQIPRTGGIYGYTF. The CDR3 DNA follows: TGTGCCAGCAGCCAGATCCCCCGGACAGGGGGCATTTATGGCTACACCTTC.

The chain has TRBV4-1 and TRBJ1-5; D uncertain. Per germline, CDR1 MGHRA and CDR2 YSYEKL. The CDR3 is 15 residues long. Trimming took 4 bases from V and 0 from J, leaving 10 bases between them. The CDR3 here is CASSLQTGSNQPQHF. The CDR3 DNA sequence: TGCGCCAGCAGCCTCCAGACGGGTAGCAATCAGCCCCAGCATTTT.

V gene TRBV19 combines with J gene TRBJ1-2; a possible D gene is TRBD1 (5 bases). This CDR3 spans 12 amino acids. The V gene's germline CDR1 is LNHDA and CDR2 SQIVND (reference sequence). Trimming stripped 5 bases from V and 7 bases from J, with 11 bases between. CDR3 loop: CASSVQGSGYTF. The CDR3 DNA reads TGTGCCAGTAGTGTGCAGGGAAGTGGCTACACCTTC.

This rearrangement joins TRBV7-2 to TRBJ2-1, with 9 bases that match TRBD1. Germline loops: CDR1 SGHTA, CDR2 FQGNSA. This CDR3 has 14 residues. J was trimmed by 5 bases and V by 3 bases; bases with no gene match: 2. The CDR3 DNA reads TGTGCCAGCAGCTTCTGGACAGGGGACAATGAGCAGTTCTTC. Translating it yields CASSFWTGDNEQFF.

The rearrangement joins TRBV7-3 to TRBJ1-1; 7 nucleotides align to TRBD1. Germline trimming cut 2 bases from V and 4 bases from J; bases unmatched to any gene: 7. Germline V gene sequence: CDR1 SGHTA, CDR2 FQGTGA. This CDR3 is 15 amino acids long. The CDR3 loop is CASSLLAGGITEAFF. The CDR3 nucleotides read TGTGCCAGCAGCTTATTGGCAGGGGGTATCACTGAAGCTTTCTTT.

This rearrangement joins TRBV7-8 to TRBJ2-5; D is perhaps TRBD2 (6 bases). The V gene lost 7 bases and the J gene lost 7 bases, with 13 bases spanning the gap. Per germline, CDR1 SGHVS and CDR2 FQNEAQ. The length of the CDR3 is 12 residues. CDR3 coding DNA: TGTGCCAGCACCGAAGTGGGGGGGACCCAGTACTTC. Its translation: CASTEVGGTQYF.

V usage is TRBV30 and J usage is TRBJ1-1; D is possibly TRBD1 (5 bases). The V end lost 4 bases, the J end lost 11 bases, and 11 bases lay between the germline ends. Per the germline V gene, CDR1 is GTSNPN and CDR2 is SVGIG (reference sequence). The CDR3 has 10 residues. For the CDR3, the DNA is TGTGCCTGGACGGGACTCATGGCTTTCTTT. Its translation: CAWTGLMAFF.

The rearrangement joins TRBV25-1 to TRBJ1-6; D not resolved. The V end lost 7 bases, the J end lost 0 bases, and 7 bases lay between the germline ends. CDR1 is MGHDK and CDR2 is SYGVNS in the germline V gene. This CDR3 is 14 amino acids long. This chain's CDR3 is CASTAGSYNSPLHF. The DNA for the CDR3 is TGTGCCAGCACGGCGGGCTCCTATAATTCACCCCTCCACTTT.

The V gene is TRBV19, the J gene TRBJ2-2; no firm D call. In germline, CDR1 is LNHDA, CDR2 SQIVND (reference sequence). With 4 bases removed from V and 2 bases from J, the gap between germline ends came to 14 bases. The CDR3 covers 16 residues. CDR3 sequence: CASSTTQTVNTGELFF. The DNA for the CDR3 is TGTGCCAGTAGTACCACTCAAACAGTCAACACCGGGGAGCTGTTTTTT.

This rearrangement joins TRBV2 to TRBJ2-3; 10 nucleotides match TRBD2. After removal of 8 bases from V and 1 base from J, the junction contained 6 bases not matched to a gene. Germline V CDR1 and CDR2: SNHLY, FYNNEI. CDR3 length equals 15 residues. CDR3 DNA sequence: TGTGCCAGCGGGAGCGGGGGGGCCCGCACAGATACGCAGTATTTT. The encoded protein is CASGSGGARTDTQYF.

The chain carries TRBV10-3 and TRBJ1-1; possibly TRBD1 for D (5 bases). The CDR3 covers 15 residues. In germline, CDR1 is ENHRY, CDR2 SYGVKD. Trimming stripped 3 bases from V and 4 bases from J, with 15 bases between. In DNA form, the CDR3 reads TGTGCCATCAGTGATCCAGTCCAGGGATTCACTGAAGCTTTCTTT. As protein: CAISDPVQGFTEAFF.

The rearrangement uses TRBV19 and TRBJ2-1; TRBD1 agrees at 8 bases. The CDR3 loop spans 15 amino acids. The V gene's germline CDR1 is LNHDA and CDR2 SQIVND (reference sequence). With 3 bases clipped from V and 4 bases from J, the junction kept 5 bases outside the gene matches. The CDR3 protein is CASSIGGQVYNEQFF. The CDR3 DNA sequence: TGTGCCAGTAGTATTGGGGGACAGGTATACAATGAGCAGTTCTTC.

The V and J genes are TRBV4-3 and TRBJ2-1, with 8 bases fitting TRBD2. In germline, CDR1 is LGHNA, CDR2 YSLEER. Germline trimming cut 1 base from V and 4 bases from J; bases unmatched to any gene: 6. CDR3 length equals 16 residues. The CDR3 reads CASSQGSGGGYNEQFF. The CDR3, as DNA: TGCGCCAGCAGCCAAGGTTCTGGCGGGGGGTACAATGAGCAGTTCTTC.

V is TRBV11-2 and J is TRBJ1-1, with D possibly TRBD1 on 6 matching bases. Germline V gene data show CDR1 as SGHAT and CDR2 as FQNNGV. Trimming shortened V by 5 bases and J by 5 bases, and 18 bases separated the two germline ends. The CDR3 covers 15 residues. CDR3 protein: CASSPIRRRGTEAFF. The CDR3 nucleotides are TGTGCCAGCAGCCCGATAAGGCGTAGGGGGACTGAAGCTTTCTTT.

V gene TRBV5-1 combines with J gene TRBJ1-4, with D unresolved. Trimming removed 3 bases at V and 0 bases at J, with 6 bases between. The CDR3 extends over 14 amino acids. Per the germline V gene, CDR1 is SGHRS and CDR2 is YFSETQ. The CDR3 region is CASSSSATNEKLFF. For the CDR3, the DNA is TGCGCCAGCAGCTCCTCCGCAACTAATGAAAAACTGTTTTTT.

J is TRBJ2-6 and V is TRBV4-2; 7 bases line up with TRBD1. CDR3 length equals 14 residues. V was clipped by 3 bases and J by 11 bases; unmatched bases: 7. Germline lookup yields CDR1 LGHNA and CDR2 YNFKEQ. CDR3 residues: CASSHKSGTDVLTF. In DNA, the CDR3 is TGTGCCAGCAGCCACAAAAGTGGGACAGACGTCCTGACTTTC.

The gene calls are TRBV6-5 and TRBJ1-1; TRBD1 aligns across 9 bases. Looked up from germline, CDR1 is MNHEY and CDR2 is SVGAGI. V dropped 5 bases and J dropped 7; count of bases not matched to a gene: 5. The CDR3 length is 13 residues. This CDR3 reads CASSTGTGYEAFF. The CDR3 DNA follows: TGTGCCAGCAGTACCGGGACAGGGTATGAAGCTTTCTTT.

The chain has TRBV4-1 and TRBJ1-2; D unclear. This CDR3 is built from 14 residues. Trimming left V 1 base short and J 1 base short, with 7 bases between. CDR1 and CDR2 (germline): MGHRA, YSYEKL. In nucleotides, the CDR3 is TGCGCCAGCAGCCAAGCTGCCAGTAACTATGGCTACACCTTC. It encodes CASSQAASNYGYTF.

The V and J genes are TRBV15 and TRBJ2-4; possibly TRBD1 for D (5 bases). CDR1 is LNHNV and CDR2 is YYDKDF in the germline V gene (reference sequence). This CDR3 contains 14 residues. Trimming cost V 1 base and J 13 bases, with 17 bases left between them. CDR3 sequence reads: CATSRVQDDGLQYF. CDR3 DNA sequence: TGTGCCACCAGCAGAGTACAGGACGATGGGCTACAGTACTTC.

The chain couples TRBV5-4 to TRBJ2-2; 10 positions agree with TRBD2. This CDR3 comprises 14 residues. J was trimmed by 9 bases and V by 3 bases; bases with no gene match: 5. Germline CDR1 SGHNT, CDR2 YYREEE (reference sequence). In DNA form, the CDR3 reads TGTGCCAGCAGCTCAGCGGGGGGGAGAAGGGAGCTGTTTTTT. It translates to CASSSAGGRRELFF.

The genes are TRBV7-3 and TRBJ2-5; no reliable D call. Germline V gene lookup returns CDR1 SGHTA and CDR2 FQGTGA. The CDR3 is 13 residues long. The germline V and J ends were trimmed by 4 bases and 4 bases, with 10 bases remaining between them. The CDR3 DNA sequence: TGTGCCAGCAGCTGGGCCCCGGCAGAGACCCAGTACTTC. It encodes CASSWAPAETQYF.

The chain joins TRBV4-2 to TRBJ1-5, with D unresolved. V lost 3 bases and J lost 3, with 12 bases in between. CDR1 and CDR2 from the germline V gene are LGHNA and YNFKEQ. There are 15 residues in the CDR3. The CDR3 coding sequence is TGTGCCAGCAGCCAGGAGCGTAGAGACAATCAGCCCCAGCATTTT. Translation: CASSQERRDNQPQHF.